The 17 T cell receptor beta chains below all came from one sample that was sequenced in a study of blood T cell repertoires in COVID-19. Profiling relied on immunoSEQ multiplex PCR, and the TCRdb table lists in-frame clones only, not all of them. This sample has approximately 190,000 clones, with roughly 87% found just once. Sequencing used peripheral blood. These receptors were obtained from a woman aged 40 to 50 with acute or convalescent COVID-19.

The CDR3 DNA is TGCGCCAGCAGGCCTCTAGCGACCACCGGGGAGCTGTTTTTT. Protein: CASRPLATTGELFF. The chain uses TRBV10-1 and TRBJ2-2; tentative D call: TRBD2 (6 bases). Trimming removed 6 bases from V and 4 bases from J, with 12 bases in between. CDR3 length: 14 amino acids. The germline gives CDR1 WNHNN, CDR2 SYGVQD (reference sequence).

This chain joins TRBV2 and TRBJ2-7, with 10 bases matching TRBD1. The CDR3 totals 17 residues. Germline CDR1 is SNHLY and CDR2 is FYNNEI. The J segment lost 5 bases and the V segment lost 3 bases, leaving 13 bases of the junction unmatched. As DNA, the CDR3 is TGTGCCAGCAGTGAGGTCGTAAGGGACAGGGGATCCCACGAGCAGTACTTC. It is translated as CASSEVVRDRGSHEQYF.

The table lists this clone with many counts. Here the CDR3 reads CASTTTGDGYTF. CDR3 DNA sequence: TGTGCCAGCACTACGACAGGGGATGGCTACACCTTC. The J gene is TRBJ1-2, the V gene TRBV2; TRBD1 matches 8 bases. Germline V gene lookup returns CDR1 SNHLY and CDR2 FYNNEI. Trimming at V came to 7 bases and at J to 6 bases, leaving 4 bases not matched to a gene. This CDR3 has 12 amino acids.

The chain couples TRBV27 to TRBJ1-1, with 7 nucleotides matching TRBD1. The V gene's germline CDR1 is MNHEY and CDR2 SMNVEV (reference sequence). The CDR3 totals 14 residues. V lost 8 bases and J lost 5; bases outside the gene matches: 11. CDR3 sequence reads: CASGHRGRGTEAFF. The DNA for the CDR3 is TGTGCCAGCGGACACAGGGGAAGGGGGACTGAAGCTTTCTTT.

This clone has only one observation. This sequence joins TRBV28 and TRBJ1-2; the D gene is possibly TRBD1 (5 bases). The CDR3 is 16 residues long. Germline V CDR1 and CDR2: MDHEN, SYDVKM. Trimming stripped 5 bases from V and 4 bases from J, with 20 bases between. CDR3 residues: CASSPLGAGSGYGYTF. The CDR3 nucleotides are TGTGCCAGCAGTCCCCTAGGGGCGGGGTCCGGCTATGGCTACACCTTC.

The V and J genes are TRBV4-2 and TRBJ1-1, with TRBD1 as a possible D gene (5 bases). Germline CDR1 LGHNA, CDR2 YNFKEQ. The CDR3 consists of 15 residues. With 4 bases removed from V and 0 bases from J, the gap between germline ends came to 12 bases. The DNA of the CDR3 is TGTGCCAGCAGCCCATCCGGACACCTGAACACTGAAGCTTTCTTT. It encodes CASSPSGHLNTEAFF.

This chain connects TRBV3-1 (or the pseudogene TRBV3-2) to TRBJ1-1, with D uncertain. The CDR3 loop spans 13 amino acids. The ends were cut back, 0 bases at V and 11 bases at J, with 13 bases in the middle. CDR1 LGHDT and CDR2 YNNKEL come from the germline V gene (reference sequence). CDR3 DNA: TGTGCCAGCAGCCAAGACTTACTCGGACTCGCTTTCTTT. Its translation is CASSQDLLGLAFF.

This clone showed up just a few times. This sequence joins TRBV6-1 and TRBJ1-6; D perhaps matches TRBD1 (5 bases). V lost 4 bases and J lost 4, with 17 bases in between. The V gene's germline CDR1 is MNHNS and CDR2 SASEGT. The CDR3 runs 17 residues. The CDR3 here is CASSGFGGGGYNSPLHF. The CDR3 DNA reads TGTGCCAGCAGTGGCTTTGGGGGGGGTGGTTATAATTCACCCCTCCACTTT.

This clone was observed once. V usage is TRBV10-1 and J usage is TRBJ1-5, with 7 bases that match TRBD1. Germline trimming cut 5 bases from V and 7 bases from J; bases unmatched to any gene: 2. The CDR3 is 12 amino acids. Germline V gene lookup returns CDR1 WNHNN and CDR2 SYGVQD (reference sequence). The CDR3 spells CASSSQGQPQHF. DNA of the CDR3: TGCGCCAGCAGTTCACAGGGGCAGCCCCAGCATTTT.

This clone appeared a few times. Other DNA sequences of this sample code for an identical CDR3. The chain is built from TRBV19 and TRBJ1-1; D uncertain. The CDR3 is made up of 12 amino acids. Germline V CDR1 and CDR2: LNHDA, SQIVND (reference sequence). Trimming cost V 6 bases and J 5 bases, with 10 bases left between them. The CDR3: CASSPLGTEAFF. The DNA of the CDR3 is TGTGCCAGTAGCCCCCTAGGAACTGAAGCTTTCTTT.

The chain couples TRBV7-2 to TRBJ2-2, with TRBD1 as a possible D gene (5 bases). V was shortened by 4 bases and J by 2 bases, with 14 bases between the two germline ends. There are 16 residues in the CDR3. Per the germline V gene, CDR1 is SGHTA and CDR2 is FQGNSA. The CDR3 loop is CASSSQAGLNTGELFF. The DNA of the CDR3 is TGTGCCAGCAGCTCACAGGCTGGTTTAAACACCGGGGAGCTGTTTTTT.

This clone was detected only a few times. A read error may be the cause here, since a much bigger clone is one base away. Other DNA sequences in the same sample also yield this CDR3. This chain links TRBV6-4 with TRBJ1-2; weak D call: TRBD1 (5 bases). V gave up 4 bases and J gave up 2 bases, with 5 bases separating them. The CDR3 runs 12 residues. The germline gives CDR1 MRHNA, CDR2 SNTAGT. The CDR3 loop is CASSAGNYGYTF. The CDR3 DNA reads TGTGCCAGCAGTGCAGGGAACTATGGCTACACCTTC.

CDR3: CASSLSGSEAFF. The CDR3 DNA is TGTGCCAGCAGCCTGTCAGGGTCTGAAGCTTTCTTT. V usage is TRBV28 and J usage is TRBJ1-1, with a tentative D call TRBD1 (5 bases). V shed 6 bases and J shed 6 bases, with 11 bases lying between them. Per the germline V gene, CDR1 is MDHEN and CDR2 is SYDVKM. CDR3 length: 12 amino acids.

This clone was picked up a small number of times. The V gene is TRBV9, the J gene TRBJ2-2; D may be TRBD2 (5 bases). The germline V gene has CDR1 SGDLS and CDR2 YYNGEE. This CDR3 comprises 12 residues. V was clipped by 6 bases and J by 7 bases, with 10 bases between them. The CDR3 DNA reads TGTGCCAGCAATCTGGGAGTCGGGGAGCTGTTTTTT. This sequence encodes CASNLGVGELFF.

The chain recombines TRBV11-2 with TRBJ2-7, with D unclear. The CDR3 covers 13 residues. With 3 bases removed from V and 3 bases from J, the gap between germline ends came to 9 bases. CDR1 and CDR2 (germline): SGHAT, FQNNGV. CDR3: CASSFQANYEQYF. Written as DNA, the CDR3 is TGTGCCAGCAGCTTCCAAGCGAACTACGAGCAGTACTTC.

V gene TRBV4-2 combines with J gene TRBJ2-7, with 10 bases aligning to TRBD1. Germline CDR1 and CDR2: LGHNA and YNFKEQ. The CDR3 consists of 16 residues. The trim removed 0 bases at V and 3 bases at J, leaving 5 bases unmatched. The CDR3 sequence is CASSQEGQGMNYEQYF. CDR3 nucleotide sequence: TGTGCCAGCAGCCAAGAGGGACAGGGGATGAACTACGAGCAGTACTTC.

This clone was counted only a few times. This chain joins TRBV11-2 and TRBJ1-1, with a possible D match to TRBD1 (5 bases). V dropped 2 bases and J dropped 4 bases, with 11 bases sitting between them. CDR3 size: 14 residues. The germline V gene encodes CDR1 SGHAT and CDR2 FQNNGV. Here the CDR3 reads CASSLQGLSTEAFF. The CDR3 DNA follows: TGTGCCAGCAGCTTACAGGGCCTAAGCACTGAAGCTTTCTTT.